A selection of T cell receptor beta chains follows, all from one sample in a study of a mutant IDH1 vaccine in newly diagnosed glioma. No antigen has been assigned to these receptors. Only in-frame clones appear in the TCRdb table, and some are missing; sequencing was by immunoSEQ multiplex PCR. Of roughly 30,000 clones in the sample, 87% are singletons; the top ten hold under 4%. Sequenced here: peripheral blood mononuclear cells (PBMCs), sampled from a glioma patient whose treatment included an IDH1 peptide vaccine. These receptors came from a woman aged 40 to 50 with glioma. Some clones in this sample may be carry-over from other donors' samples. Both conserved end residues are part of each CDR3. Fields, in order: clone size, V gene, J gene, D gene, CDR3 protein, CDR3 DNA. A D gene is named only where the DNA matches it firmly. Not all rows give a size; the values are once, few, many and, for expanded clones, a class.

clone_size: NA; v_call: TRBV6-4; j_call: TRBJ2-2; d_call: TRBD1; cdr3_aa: CASSSQGTNTGELFF; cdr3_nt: TGTGCCAGCAGTTCACAGGGGACGAACACCGGGGAGCTGTTTTTT
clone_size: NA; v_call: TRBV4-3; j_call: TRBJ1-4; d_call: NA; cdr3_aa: CASSQDHAGEYEKLFF; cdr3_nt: TGCGCCAGCAGCCAAGATCACGCAGGGGAATATGAAAAACTGTTTTTT
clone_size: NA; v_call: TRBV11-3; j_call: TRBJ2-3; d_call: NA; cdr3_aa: CASSLNTFDTQYF; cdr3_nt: TGTGCCAGCAGCCTCAATACGTTCGATACGCAGTATTTT
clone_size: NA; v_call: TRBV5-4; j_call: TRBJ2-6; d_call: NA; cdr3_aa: CASSLEVLQGTGANVLTF; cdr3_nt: TGTGCCAGCAGCTTGGAAGTCTTACAGGGAACTGGGGCCAACGTCCTGACTTTC
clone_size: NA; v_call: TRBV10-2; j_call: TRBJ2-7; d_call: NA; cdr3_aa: CASSGDTSYEQYF; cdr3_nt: TGCGCCAGCTCGGGGGACACCTCCTACGAGCAGTACTTC
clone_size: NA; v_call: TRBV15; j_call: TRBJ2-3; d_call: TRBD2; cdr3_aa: CATSRDSWGGTQLAGEGRDTQYF; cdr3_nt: TGTGCCACCAGCAGAGATTCTTGGGGGGGGACCCAACTAGCGGGAGAAGGAAGAGATACGCAGTATTTT
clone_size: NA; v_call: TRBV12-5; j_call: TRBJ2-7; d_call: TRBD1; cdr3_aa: CASGLALSDRGHYEQYF; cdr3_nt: TGTGCTAGTGGTTTGGCCCTCTCGGACAGGGGGCATTACGAGCAGTACTTC
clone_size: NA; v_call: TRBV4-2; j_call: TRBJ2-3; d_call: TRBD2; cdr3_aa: CASSQRLAGGSTDTQYF; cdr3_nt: TGTGCCAGCAGCCAACGACTAGCGGGAGGCAGTACAGATACGCAGTATTTT
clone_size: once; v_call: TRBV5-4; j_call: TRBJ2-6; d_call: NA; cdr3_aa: CASSLGGAARGANVLTF; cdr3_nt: TGTGCCAGCAGCTTGGGAGGGGCAGCGCGAGGGGCCAACGTCCTGACTTTC
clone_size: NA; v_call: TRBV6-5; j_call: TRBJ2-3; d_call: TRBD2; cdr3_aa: CASSYSSGGRDTQYF; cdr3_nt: TGTGCCAGCAGTTACTCTAGCGGGGGGAGGGATACGCAGTATTTT
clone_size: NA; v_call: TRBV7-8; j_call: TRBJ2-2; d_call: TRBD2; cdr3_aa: CASWGGVANTGELFF; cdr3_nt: TGTGCCAGCTGGGGAGGGGTCGCGAACACCGGGGAGCTGTTTTTT
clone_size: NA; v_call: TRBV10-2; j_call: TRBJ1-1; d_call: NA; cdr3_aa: CASSADTEAFF; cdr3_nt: TGCGCCAGCAGTGCGGACACTGAAGCTTTCTTT
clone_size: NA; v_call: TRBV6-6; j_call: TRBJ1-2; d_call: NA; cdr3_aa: CASLGGDDYGYTF; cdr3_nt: TGTGCCAGCCTCGGTGGGGATGACTATGGCTACACCTTC
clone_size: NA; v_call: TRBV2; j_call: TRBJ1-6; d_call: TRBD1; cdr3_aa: CASSDRGLNSPLHF; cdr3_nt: TGTGCCAGCAGTGACAGGGGGCTAAATTCACCCCTCCACTTT
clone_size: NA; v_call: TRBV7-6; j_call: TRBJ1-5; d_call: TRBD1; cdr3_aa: CASSLVGRTGGAGESNQPQHF; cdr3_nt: TGTGCCAGCAGCTTAGTAGGACGGACAGGGGGCGCGGGGGAGAGCAATCAGCCCCAGCATTTT
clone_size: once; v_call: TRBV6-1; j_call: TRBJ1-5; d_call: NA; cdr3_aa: CASSEASQPQHF; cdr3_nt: TGTGCCAGCAGTGAAGCGTCTCAGCCCCAGCATTTT
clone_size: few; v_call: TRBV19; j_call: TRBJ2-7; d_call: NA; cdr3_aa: CASSGGMSSYEQYF; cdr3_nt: TGTGCCAGTAGCGGGGGAATGAGCTCCTACGAGCAGTACTTC
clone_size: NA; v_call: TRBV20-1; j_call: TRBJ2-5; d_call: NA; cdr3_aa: CSAWGVETQYF; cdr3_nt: TGCAGTGCTTGGGGAGTGGAGACCCAGTACTTC
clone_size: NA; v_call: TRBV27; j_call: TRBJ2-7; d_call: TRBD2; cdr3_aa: CASSPLAGGREQYF; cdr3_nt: TGTGCCAGCAGTCCCCTAGCGGGTGGGCGGGAGCAGTACTTC
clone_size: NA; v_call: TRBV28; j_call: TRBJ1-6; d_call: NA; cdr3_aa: CASGVQPLHF; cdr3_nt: TGTGCCAGCGGGGTCCAGCCCCTCCACTTT
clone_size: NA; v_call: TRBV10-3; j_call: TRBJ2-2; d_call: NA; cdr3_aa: CAIAMRGGTGELFF; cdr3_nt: TGTGCCATCGCGATGAGGGGTGGTACCGGGGAGCTGTTTTTT
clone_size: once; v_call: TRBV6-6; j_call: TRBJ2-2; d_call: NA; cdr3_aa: CASSQGRATGELFF; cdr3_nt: TGTGCCAGCAGTCAGGGGCGGGCCACCGGGGAGCTGTTTTTT
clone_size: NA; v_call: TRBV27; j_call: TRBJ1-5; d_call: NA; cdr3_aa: CASSWGGGAGNQPQHF; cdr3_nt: TGTGCCAGCAGTTGGGGCGGGGGGGCGGGCAATCAGCCCCAGCATTTT
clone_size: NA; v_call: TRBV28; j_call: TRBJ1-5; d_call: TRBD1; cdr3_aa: CASSLGRTGWGNQPQHF; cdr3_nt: TGTGCCAGCAGTTTGGGGAGGACAGGGTGGGGCAATCAGCCCCAGCATTTT
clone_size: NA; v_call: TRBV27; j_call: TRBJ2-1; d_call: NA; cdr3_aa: CASRSTSYNEQFF; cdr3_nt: TGTGCCAGCAGAAGCACCTCCTACAATGAGCAGTTCTTC
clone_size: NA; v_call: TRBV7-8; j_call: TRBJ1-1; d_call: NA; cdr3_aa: CASSLTGTEAFF; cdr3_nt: TGTGCCAGCAGCCTAACGGGGACTGAAGCTTTCTTT
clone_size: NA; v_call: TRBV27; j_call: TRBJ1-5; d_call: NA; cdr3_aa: CASSFIEGGQPQHF; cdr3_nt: TGTGCCAGCAGTTTTATTGAGGGCGGTCAGCCCCAGCATTTT
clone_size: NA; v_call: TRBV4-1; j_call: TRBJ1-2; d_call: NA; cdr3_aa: CASSQDLANYGYTF; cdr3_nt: TGCGCCAGCAGCCAAGATTTGGCTAACTATGGCTACACCTTC
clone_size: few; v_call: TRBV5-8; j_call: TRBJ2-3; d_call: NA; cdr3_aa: CASSLLASPDTQYF; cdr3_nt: TGTGCCAGCAGCTTGTTGGCCAGTCCAGATACGCAGTATTTT
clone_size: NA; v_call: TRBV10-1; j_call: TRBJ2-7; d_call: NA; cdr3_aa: CASSVSGIKYEQYF; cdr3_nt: TGCGCCAGCAGTGTGTCGGGGATAAAGTACGAGCAGTACTTC
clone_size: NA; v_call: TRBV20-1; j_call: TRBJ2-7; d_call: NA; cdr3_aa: CSARAGYEQYF; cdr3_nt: TGCAGTGCTAGAGCTGGGTACGAGCAGTACTTC
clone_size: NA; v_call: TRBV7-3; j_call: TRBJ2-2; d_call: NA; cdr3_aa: CASSSQGIDTGELFF; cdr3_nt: TGTGCCAGCAGCTCGCAGGGAATCGACACCGGGGAGCTGTTTTTT
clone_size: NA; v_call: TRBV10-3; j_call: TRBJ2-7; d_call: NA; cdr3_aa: CATRDGGPYEQYF; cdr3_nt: TGTGCCACCCGAGACGGGGGGCCCTACGAGCAGTACTTC
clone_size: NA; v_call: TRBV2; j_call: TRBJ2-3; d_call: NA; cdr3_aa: CASRLPPPPDTQYF; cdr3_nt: TGTGCCAGCAGGCTCCCCCCTCCCCCGGATACGCAGTATTTT
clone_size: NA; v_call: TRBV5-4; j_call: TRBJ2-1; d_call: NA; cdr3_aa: CASSFDRSSYNEQFF; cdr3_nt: TGTGCCAGCAGCTTTGACAGGAGCTCCTACAATGAGCAGTTCTTC
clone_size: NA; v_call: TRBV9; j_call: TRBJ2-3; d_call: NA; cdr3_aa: CASSSGPDTQYF; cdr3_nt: TGTGCCAGCAGCTCGGGCCCAGATACGCAGTATTTT
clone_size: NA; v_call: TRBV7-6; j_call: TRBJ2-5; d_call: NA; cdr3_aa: CASSFIDLPYQETQYF; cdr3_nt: TGTGCCAGCAGCTTTATCGACCTACCGTATCAAGAGACCCAGTACTTC
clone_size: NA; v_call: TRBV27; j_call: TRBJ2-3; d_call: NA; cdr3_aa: CASSSSSATDTQYF; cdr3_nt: TGTGCCAGCAGTTCGTCCTCTGCCACAGATACGCAGTATTTT
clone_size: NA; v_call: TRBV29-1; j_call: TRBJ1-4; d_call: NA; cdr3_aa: CSVEGSGTSEKLFF; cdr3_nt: TGCAGCGTTGAAGGTTCCGGGACAAGTGAAAAACTGTTTTTT
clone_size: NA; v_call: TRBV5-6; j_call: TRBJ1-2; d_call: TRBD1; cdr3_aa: CASSPWRGGQGYGYTF; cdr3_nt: TGTGCCAGCAGCCCCTGGCGAGGGGGACAGGGCTATGGCTACACCTTC
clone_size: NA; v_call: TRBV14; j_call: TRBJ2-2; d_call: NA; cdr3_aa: CASSQVGLSGELFF; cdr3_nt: TGTGCCAGCAGCCAAGTAGGATTGTCCGGGGAGCTGTTTTTT
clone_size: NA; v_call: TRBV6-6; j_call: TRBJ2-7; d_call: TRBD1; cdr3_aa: CASSPGTGSEQYF; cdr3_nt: TGTGCCAGCAGCCCCGGGACAGGGAGCGAGCAGTACTTC
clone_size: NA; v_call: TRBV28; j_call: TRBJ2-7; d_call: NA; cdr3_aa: CASSLGFGRRAYEQYF; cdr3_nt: TGTGCCAGCAGTTTGGGGTTCGGTCGACGGGCCTACGAGCAGTACTTC
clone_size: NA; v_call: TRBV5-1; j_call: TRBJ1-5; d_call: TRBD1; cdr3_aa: CASSPGTGSPGNQPQHF; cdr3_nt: TGCGCCAGCAGCCCTGGGACAGGGAGCCCCGGAAATCAGCCCCAGCATTTT
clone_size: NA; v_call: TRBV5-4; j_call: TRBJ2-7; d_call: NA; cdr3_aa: CASSPDGSSYEQYF; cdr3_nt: TGTGCCAGCAGCCCCGACGGGAGCTCCTACGAGCAGTACTTC
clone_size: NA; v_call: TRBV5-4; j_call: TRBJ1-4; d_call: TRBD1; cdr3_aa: CASSLFLGTELFF; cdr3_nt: TGTGCCAGCAGCTTGTTCTTAGGGACAGAACTGTTTTTT
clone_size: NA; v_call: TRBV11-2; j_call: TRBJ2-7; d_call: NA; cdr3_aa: CASSFSALTYEQYF; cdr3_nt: TGTGCCAGCAGCTTCTCCGCGTTAACCTACGAGCAGTACTTC
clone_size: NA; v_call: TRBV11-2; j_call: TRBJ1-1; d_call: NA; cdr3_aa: CASSLGLNTEAFF; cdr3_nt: TGTGCCAGCAGCTTAGGGTTGAACACTGAAGCTTTCTTT
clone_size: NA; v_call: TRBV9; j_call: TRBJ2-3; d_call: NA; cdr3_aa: CASSSRGLTITDTQYF; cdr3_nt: TGTGCCAGCAGCTCGAGAGGACTTACAATCACAGATACGCAGTATTTT